A single sample gave rise to the 20 T cell receptor beta chains below, sequenced in a study of post-analysis software for immune sequencing data. These receptors have no known antigen. Carried by the TCR beta cDNA libraries were unique molecular identifiers. A single record per CDR3 protein comes from TCRdb applying MiXCR to the PCR reads. The sample has about 810,000 distinct CDR3 sequences, approximately 57% seen once. General study findings and limits: Patients showed TRBV5-6, TRBV5-1 and TRBV20-1 among roughly five TRBV segments more frequent than in controls.

Material for sequencing was blood. The receptors were gathered from a girl between 5 and 17 years old with multiple sclerosis.

A note on this clonotype: One end of the junction fails to match germline, which may point to a read error. V gene TRBV12-3 or TRBV12-4 combines with J gene TRBJ2-1, with TRBD2 matching over 7 bases. The CDR3 is 16 residues long. CDR3 in amino acids: CTSSFLIASGDNEQFF. The CDR3 coding sequence is TGTACCAGCAGTTTTTTAATCGCTAGCGGAGACAATGAGCAGTTCTTC.

The chain combines TRBV20-1 with TRBJ2-7; D gene uncertain. The ends were cut back, 0 bases at V and 3 bases at J, with 12 bases in the middle. This CDR3 contains 14 residues. Germline loops: CDR1 DFQATT, CDR2 SNEGSKA (reference sequence). CDR3 sequence: CSARDLRLDYEQYF. The CDR3 DNA reads TGCAGTGCTAGAGATCTCAGGCTGGACTACGAGCAGTACTTC.

The chain uses TRBV29-1 and TRBJ2-5; D is perhaps TRBD1 (6 bases). The germline CDR1 and CDR2 sequences are SQVTM and ANQGSEA. V was pared by 6 bases and J by 5 bases, with 13 bases between. The CDR3 extends over 12 amino acids. DNA for the CDR3: TGCAGCGTCCACAGGGCCTCGGAGACCCAGTACTTC. Its translation: CSVHRASETQYF. The full variable domain, with the rest looked up from reference TRBV29-1 and TRBJ2-5, is SAVISQKPSRDICQRGTSLTIQCQVDSQVTMMFWYRQQPGQSLTLIATANQGSEATYESGFVIDKFPISRPNLTFSTLTVSNMSPEDSSIYLCSVHRASETQYFGPGTRLLVL.

V gene TRBV11-2 combines with J gene TRBJ2-3, with 13 bases fitting TRBD2. The CDR3 runs 16 residues. Germline CDR1 SGHAT, CDR2 FQNNGV. Trimming at V came to 2 bases and at J to 3 bases, leaving 2 bases not matched to a gene. CDR3 residues: CASSLRTSGRTDTQYF. CDR3 DNA: TGTGCCAGCAGCTTACGGACTAGCGGGAGAACAGATACGCAGTATTTT.

This chain's CDR3 is CASSPGAYAKNIQYF. CDR3 nucleotide sequence: TGTGCCAGCAGCCCGGGGGCATACGCCAAAAACATTCAGTACTTC. This chain uses TRBV12-3 or TRBV12-4 with TRBJ2-4, with D perhaps being TRBD1 or TRBD2 (6 bases each). The CDR3 is made up of 15 amino acids. V was shortened by 6 bases and J by 1 base, with 13 bases between the two germline ends.

The J gene is TRBJ2-1, the V gene TRBV6-2 or TRBV6-3; D unresolved. Per the germline V gene, CDR1 is MNHEY and CDR2 is SVGEGT. Trimming took off 8 bases at V and 8 bases at J, with 10 bases between the two ends. The CDR3 loop spans 11 amino acids. This CDR3 reads CASGRSYEQFF. As DNA, the CDR3 is TGTGCCAGCGGCCGGAGCTATGAGCAGTTCTTC.

This clonotype occurred a few times. V and J are TRBV20-1 and TRBJ2-4; D might be TRBD1 or TRBD2, each matching 5 bases. The germline V gene has CDR1 DFQATT and CDR2 SNEGSKA (reference sequence). V lost 5 bases and J 0 bases, leaving 14 bases between the germline ends. The CDR3 is 15 residues long. The CDR3 here is CSAGGGDLAKNIQYF. CDR3 coding DNA: TGCAGTGCTGGGGGTGGGGACCTAGCCAAAAACATTCAGTACTTC.

The chain has TRBV5-1 and TRBJ2-7, with 12 nucleotides matching TRBD2. This CDR3 comprises 16 residues. V shed 0 bases and J 5 bases; nucleotides not matched to a gene: 6. The germline CDR1 and CDR2 sequences are SGHRS and YFSETQ. The CDR3 nucleotides read TGCGCCAGCAGCTTGGCCGCTAGCGGGAGGGCCGACGAGCAGTACTTC. This sequence encodes CASSLAASGRADEQYF.

The V call is TRBV9, the J call TRBJ2-3; D call uncertain. V lost 3 bases and J 4 bases, leaving 15 bases between the germline ends. This CDR3 contains 15 residues. From germline, CDR1 is SGDLS and CDR2 YYNGEE. As DNA, the CDR3 is TGTGCCAGCAGCGCTGGAGTTAGCCCCGCAGATACGCAGTATTTT. This gives the protein CASSAGVSPADTQYF.

This clonotype turned up a few times. The chain recombines TRBV6-6 with TRBJ1-2; TRBD1 aligns across 7 bases. Germline CDR1 and CDR2: MNHNY and SVGAGI (reference sequence). V shed 7 bases and J 4 bases; nucleotides not matched to a gene: 6. CDR3 length: 13 residues. CDR3 nucleotide sequence: TGTGCCAGCAACCGACAGGGCGGCTATGGCTACACCTTC. Amino acids: CASNRQGGYGYTF.

V is TRBV19 and J is TRBJ1-2, with TRBD1 as a possible D gene (5 bases). There are 13 residues in the CDR3. V was pared by 8 bases and J by 2 bases, with 12 bases between. Germline V gene data show CDR1 as LNHDA and CDR2 as SQIVND (reference sequence). The CDR3: CASGEEGNYGYTF. As DNA, the CDR3 is TGTGCCAGTGGTGAGGAGGGGAACTATGGCTACACCTTC.

The chain links TRBV5-1 to TRBJ2-1; no firm D call. V was shortened by 0 bases and J by 7 bases, with 11 bases between the two germline ends. This CDR3 has 14 amino acids. The germline gives CDR1 SGHRS, CDR2 YFSETQ. The CDR3 reads CASSLDIVGNEQFF. CDR3 nucleotide sequence: TGCGCCAGCAGCTTGGATATTGTGGGAAATGAGCAGTTCTTC. Drawing the rest from reference TRBV5-1 and TRBJ2-1, the complete variable domain is KAGVTQTPRYLIKTRGQQVTLSCSPISGHRSVSWYQQTPGQGLQFLFEYFSETQRNKGNFPGRFSGRQFSNSRSEMNVSTLELGDSALYLCASSLDIVGNEQFFGPGTRLTVL.

This clonotype appeared once. V usage is TRBV4-1 and J usage is TRBJ2-1; D tentatively reads TRBD1 or TRBD2 (5 bases each). Germline lookup yields CDR1 MGHRA and CDR2 YSYEKL. Between the trimmed V and J ends, which lost 6 bases and 6 bases, there was a span of 24 bases. CDR3 length: 17 residues. The CDR3: CASSKEGGTQGSNEQFF. The CDR3 coding sequence is TGCGCCAGCAGTAAAGAGGGTGGAACCCAGGGCAGCAATGAGCAGTTCTTC.

V and J are TRBV4-1 and TRBJ1-5; D ambiguous. The germline V gene encodes CDR1 MGHRA and CDR2 YSYEKL. This CDR3 is built from 14 residues. V lost 5 bases and J 4 bases, leaving 12 bases between the germline ends. The CDR3 sequence is CASSFVWRNQPQHF. CDR3 nucleotide sequence: TGCGCCAGCAGCTTTGTGTGGCGTAATCAGCCCCAGCATTTT.

V usage is TRBV20-1 and J usage is TRBJ2-3; 9 nucleotides match TRBD2. V gave up 3 bases and J gave up 2 bases; unmatched junction bases: 9. Germline V lookup: CDR1 DFQATT, CDR2 SNEGSKA (reference sequence). The CDR3 contains 16 residues. In nucleotides, the CDR3 is TGCAGTGCTAGCGCCTTCGCTAGCGGGGCCACAGATACGCAGTATTTT. Its protein product is CSASAFASGATDTQYF.

The rearrangement links TRBV6-4 to TRBJ2-1; 10 bases fit TRBD1. The germline gives CDR1 MRHNA, CDR2 SNTAGT. V trimming: 9 bases; J trimming: 5 bases; junction bases outside the gene matches: 7. The CDR3 runs 14 residues. CDR3 protein: CARGRGTGDNEQFF. For the CDR3, the DNA is TGTGCCAGAGGACGCGGGACAGGGGACAATGAGCAGTTCTTC.

This chain connects TRBV7-9 to TRBJ1-2; 10 nucleotides line up with TRBD1. Germline CDR1 and CDR2: SEHNR and FQNEAQ (reference sequence). The V gene end was trimmed by 4 bases and the J gene end by 4 bases; junction bases not matched to a gene: 15. CDR3 length: 18 residues. The CDR3 DNA reads TGTGCCAGCAGCTCCGACGACGGACAGGGGGAATGGGGCTATGGCTACACCTTC. Residues: CASSSDDGQGEWGYGYTF.

The chain has TRBV6-5 and TRBJ2-1; the D is unclear. Trimming removed 2 bases at V and 0 bases at J, with 8 bases between. Per the germline V gene, CDR1 is MNHEY and CDR2 is SVGAGI. The CDR3 runs to 15 residues. The DNA of the CDR3 is TGTGCCAGCAGTTACCGGCCGAGCTCCTACAATGAGCAGTTCTTC. Amino acid sequence: CASSYRPSSYNEQFF.

The chain links TRBV28 to TRBJ1-2, with TRBD1 as a possible D gene (5 bases). V was shortened by 6 bases and J by 5 bases, with 16 bases between the two germline ends. In germline, CDR1 is MDHEN, CDR2 SYDVKM. CDR3 length: 14 residues. CDR3 coding DNA: TGTGCCAGCAGCTCCCCGGACACGATTTATGGCTACACCTTC. It encodes CASSSPDTIYGYTF.

The genes are TRBV29-1 and TRBJ2-4, with D unresolved. Looked up from germline, CDR1 is SQVTM and CDR2 is ANQGSEA. V was clipped by 6 bases and J by 0 bases, with 12 bases between them. CDR3 size: 14 residues. The CDR3 loop reads CSVRLRLAKNIQYF. DNA of the CDR3: TGCAGCGTCCGACTCAGACTAGCCAAAAACATTCAGTACTTC.